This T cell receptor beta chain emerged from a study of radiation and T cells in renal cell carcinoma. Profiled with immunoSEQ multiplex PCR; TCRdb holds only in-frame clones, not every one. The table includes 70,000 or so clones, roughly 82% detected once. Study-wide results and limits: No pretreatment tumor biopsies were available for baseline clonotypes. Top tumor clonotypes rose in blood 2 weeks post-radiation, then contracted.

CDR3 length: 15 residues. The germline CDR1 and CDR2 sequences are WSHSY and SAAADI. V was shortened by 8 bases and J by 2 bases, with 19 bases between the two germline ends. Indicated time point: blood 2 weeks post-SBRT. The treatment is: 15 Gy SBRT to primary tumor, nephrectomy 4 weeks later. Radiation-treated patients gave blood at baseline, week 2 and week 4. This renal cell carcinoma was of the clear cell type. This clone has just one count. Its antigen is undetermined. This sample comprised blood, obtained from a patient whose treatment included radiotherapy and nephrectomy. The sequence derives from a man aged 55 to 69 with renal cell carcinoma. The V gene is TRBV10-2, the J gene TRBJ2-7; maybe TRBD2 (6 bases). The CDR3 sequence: CASGQGGSGPYEQYF. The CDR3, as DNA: TGCGCCAGCGGCCAGGGCGGTAGCGGTCCCTACGAGCAGTACTTC.